This T cell receptor beta chain was documented in a study of blood T cell repertoires in COVID-19. Study-level information: The origin of the acute and convalescent COVID-19 samples was the United States, Italy and Spain.

Source study methods: The authors estimated nucleated cell counts from reference gene primer amplification. Profiling relied on immunoSEQ multiplex PCR, and the TCRdb table lists in-frame clones only, not all of them. V, J and clone size are taken as reported in that table, and D and trimming were inferred from the DNA itself. The table lists more than 250,000 clones, roughly 86% of them singletons. V was clipped by 7 bases and J by 4 bases, with 10 bases between them. Per germline, CDR1 MNHEY and CDR2 SMNVEV (reference sequence). The CDR3 totals 12 residues. There are a few counts of this clone. This rearrangement joins TRBV27 to TRBJ1-1; possibly TRBD1 for D (6 bases). The sequence derives from a man aged 18 to 30 with active or convalescent COVID-19. The sequencing input was peripheral blood. The CDR3 spells CASNRGSTEAFF. In DNA form, the CDR3 reads TGTGCCAGCAATAGGGGGAGCACTGAAGCTTTCTTT.